This TCR beta chain came from a study of blood T cell repertoires in COVID-19 (dated by TCRdb to between 2020 and 2021). For the wider study: Samples from collaborators originated in the United States, Italy and Spain and spanned both the acute and convalescent phases of COVID-19. The prospective study material was composed of cDNA or gDNA derived from T cells, B-cell-depleted T cells, or PBMCs. Subjects who had been exposed to COVID-19, were actively infected with it, or had recovered from it provided the deeply sampled blood TCRbeta repertoires that made up the dataset. A freely available public database, intended as a resource for researchers studying the immune response to SARS-CoV-2, is where the repertoires were released. The samples were drawn from the first 160 participants of the ongoing ImmuneRACE study and from over a thousand subjects provided by 6 global collaborators. Nearly every sample came with metadata listing a de-identified subject ID, COVID-19 status, age in years and sex. Where available, HLA class I and class II types were obtained from metadata supplied by the sample provider rather than from assay-based typing. The study at large found these results: The quantity of clinical and demographic metadata differed by source and by participant and was supplied without curation.

CDR1 and CDR2 (SGHRS, YFSETQ) derive from the germline V gene. From cysteine to phenylalanine, the CDR3 is 14 amino acids long. Only the CDR3 part of the read is kept: 42 bases, read in frame from the first base. The germline ends are 11 bases apart after V is trimmed by 5 bases and J by 0 bases. One collaborating source in Seattle enrolled patients while the patients were actively infected and followed the patients over time throughout the course of disease. Each collaborating institution followed its own protocols to collect whole blood in K2EDTA tubes. For TCRbeta analysis, collaborators shipped samples in one of three forms: frozen whole blood, isolated PBMCs, or DNA extracted from either of those sample types. The immunoSEQ Assay, a bias-controlled multiplex PCR, was used to amplify TCRbeta CDR3 regions from genomic DNA. In the source study's methods: The number of nucleated cells in each sample was estimated by amplification of reference gene primers within the assay. To quantify the absolute abundance of each unique TCRbeta CDR3 rearrangement, sequence reads were collapsed and filtered. For each sample, productive Simpson clonality was calculated as the square root of Simpson's diversity index across productive rearrangements. Entries here come from immuneACCESS through TCRdb and include only in-frame sequences with V and J called. Some clones fail to appear in such tables; in the studies checked, an unresolved V gene covers under half of the shortfall, and the cause of the remainder is unknown. The V and J calls and clone size come from that table; D and trimming were worked out from the DNA. The sample yields 150,000 to 200,000 clones; 70% to 80% were counted once. The top ten clonotypes cover nearly 6% of the sample.

In the case of this clone: Its cognate antigen has yet to be identified. No much larger clone exists at a distance of one base, and base qualities are not known.

The chain is encoded by TRBV5-1 joined to TRBJ1-2; a weak D assignment points to TRBD1 (5 bases agree). The material sequenced was peripheral blood. This clonotype was obtained from a woman between 40 and 50 years old with COVID-19, enrolled during active disease. The DNA sequence follows: TGCGCCAGCAGTATCGACAGAACTAACTATGGCTACACCTTC. Protein translation: CASSIDRTNYGYTF.